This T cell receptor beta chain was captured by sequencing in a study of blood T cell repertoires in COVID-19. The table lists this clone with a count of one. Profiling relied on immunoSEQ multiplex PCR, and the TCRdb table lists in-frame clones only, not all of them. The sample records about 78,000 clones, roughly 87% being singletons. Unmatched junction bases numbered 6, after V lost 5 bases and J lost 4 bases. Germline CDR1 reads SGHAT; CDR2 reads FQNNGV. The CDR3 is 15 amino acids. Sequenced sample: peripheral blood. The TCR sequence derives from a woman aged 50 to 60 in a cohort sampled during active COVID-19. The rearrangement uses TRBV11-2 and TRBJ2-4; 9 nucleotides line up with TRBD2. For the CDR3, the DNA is TGTGCCAGCAGCCCCCAGCTAGCGGGGAAAAACATTCAGTACTTC. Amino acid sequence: CASSPQLAGKNIQYF.